This T cell receptor (beta chain) was identified during a study of blood T cell repertoires in COVID-19. Sequenced by immunoSEQ multiplex PCR; TCRdb stores in-frame clones only, minus some. The data hold approximately 290,000 clones, with around 85% observed a single time. In its sample, this clone was seen a few times. The germline V gene has CDR1 WNHNN and CDR2 SYGVQD (reference sequence). The CDR3 totals 16 residues. V lost 6 bases to trimming and J lost 7 bases; unmatched junction nucleotides: 7. Donors in Cohort 3 who had recovered were those with two negative PCRs, healthcare professional clearance, or resolution of their symptoms.

The chain recombines TRBV10-1 with TRBJ2-1; TRBD2 aligns across 15 bases. The source is a woman between 25 and 40 years old who had recovered from COVID-19. The sequenced material came from PBMCs or T cells enriched from blood (not recorded which). CDR3: CASSFDGTSGGNEQFF. The CDR3 nucleotides are TGCGCCAGCAGCTTCGACGGGACTAGCGGGGGGAATGAGCAGTTCTTC.